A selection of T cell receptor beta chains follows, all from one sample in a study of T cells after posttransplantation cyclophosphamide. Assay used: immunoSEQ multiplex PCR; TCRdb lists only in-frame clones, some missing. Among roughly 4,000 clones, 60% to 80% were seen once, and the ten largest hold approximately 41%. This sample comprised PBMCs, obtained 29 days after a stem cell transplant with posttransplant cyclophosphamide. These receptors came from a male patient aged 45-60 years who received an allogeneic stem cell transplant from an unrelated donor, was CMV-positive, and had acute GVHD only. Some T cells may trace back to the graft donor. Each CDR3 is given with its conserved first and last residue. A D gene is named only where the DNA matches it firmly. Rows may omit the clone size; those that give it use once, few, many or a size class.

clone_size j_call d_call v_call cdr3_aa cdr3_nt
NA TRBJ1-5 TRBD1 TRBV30 CAWSADRGLGQPQHF TGTGCCTGGAGTGCGGACAGGGGGCTAGGGCAGCCCCAGCATTTT
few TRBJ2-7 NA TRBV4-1 CASSHVGGSYEQYF TGCGCCAGCAGCCATGTGGGGGGCTCCTACGAGCAGTACTTC
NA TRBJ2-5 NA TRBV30 CACAGTFQETQYF TGTGCCTGCGCCGGGACATTCCAAGAGACCCAGTACTTC
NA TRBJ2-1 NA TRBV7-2 CASSLVGQGLDEQFF TGTGCCAGCAGCTTAGTTGGCCAGGGGCTCGATGAGCAGTTCTTC
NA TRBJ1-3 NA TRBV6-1 CASSERGSSGNTIYF TGTGCCAGCAGTGAGCGCGGCAGTTCTGGAAACACCATATATTTT
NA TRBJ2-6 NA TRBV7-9 CASSLFPSNSGANVLTF TGTGCCAGCAGCTTATTCCCATCAAATTCTGGGGCCAACGTCCTGACTTTC
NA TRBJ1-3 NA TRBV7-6 CASSLSSSGNTIYF TGTGCCAGCAGCTTATCAAGCTCGGGAAACACCATATATTTT
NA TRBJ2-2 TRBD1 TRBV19 CASSNIRDRDTGELFF TGTGCCAGTAGTAACATCCGGGACAGGGACACCGGGGAGCTGTTTTTT
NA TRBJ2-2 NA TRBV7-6 CASSLGTRPTGELFF TGTGCCAGCAGCCTCGGGACAAGACCCACCGGGGAGCTGTTTTTT
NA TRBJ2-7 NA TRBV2 CASNLGRQSYEQYF TGTGCCAGCAACTTAGGCAGACAATCCTACGAGCAGTACTTC
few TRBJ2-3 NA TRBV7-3 CASSSGIPSDTQYF TGTGCCAGCAGCTCCGGGATTCCCTCAGATACGCAGTATTTT
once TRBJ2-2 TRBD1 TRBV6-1 CASSDTGTGGATGELFF TGTGCCAGCAGTGATACCGGGACAGGGGGGGCCACCGGGGAGCTGTTTTTT
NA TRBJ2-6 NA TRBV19 CASSITGSGANVLTF TGTGCCAGTAGTATAACCGGGTCCGGGGCCAACGTCCTGACTTTC
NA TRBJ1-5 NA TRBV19 CASTPGGGQPQHF TGTGCCAGTACCCCGGGGGGCGGTCAGCCCCAGCATTTT
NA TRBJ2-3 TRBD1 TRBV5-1 CASTYRGTTDTQYF TGCGCCAGCACTTACAGGGGAACCACAGATACGCAGTATTTT
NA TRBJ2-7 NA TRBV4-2 CASSQDGPVTQYF TGTGCCAGCAGCCAAGATGGGCCAGTCACGCAGTACTTC
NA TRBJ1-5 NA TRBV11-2 CASSKELRQPQHF TGTGCCAGCAGCAAAGAGTTGAGGCAGCCCCAGCATTTT
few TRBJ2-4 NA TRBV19 CASKEGSLAKNIQYF TGTGCCAGTAAGGAGGGTTCCTTAGCCAAAAACATTCAGTACTTC
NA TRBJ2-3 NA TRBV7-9 CASSSLGSGTDTQYF TGTGCCAGCAGTTCCCTGGGGAGTGGCACAGATACGCAGTATTTT
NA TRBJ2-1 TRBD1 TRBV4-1 CASSQGQGAWDNEQFF TGCGCCAGCAGCCAAGGACAGGGGGCTTGGGACAATGAGCAGTTCTTC
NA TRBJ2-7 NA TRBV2 CASSEGWGGRYEQYF TGTGCCAGCAGTGAAGGGTGGGGGGGCCGCTACGAGCAGTACTTC
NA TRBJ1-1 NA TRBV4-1 CASSRRVGTEAFF TGCGCCAGCAGCCGCCGGGTCGGCACTGAAGCTTTCTTT
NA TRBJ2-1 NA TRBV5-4 CASSLGGAPVDEQFF TGTGCCAGCAGCTTAGGGGGGGCCCCTGTCGATGAGCAGTTCTTC
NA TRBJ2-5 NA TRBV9 CASSVGISPETQYF TGTGCCAGCAGCGTAGGAATTAGCCCGGAGACCCAGTACTTC
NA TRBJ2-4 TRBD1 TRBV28 CASIGPGQAKNIQYF TGTGCCAGCATCGGCCCGGGACAGGCCAAAAACATTCAGTACTTC
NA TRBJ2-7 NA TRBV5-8 CASRLAYEQYF TGTGCCAGCAGACTAGCCTACGAGCAGTACTTC
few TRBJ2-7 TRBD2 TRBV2 CASSLSGRGYEQYF TGTGCCAGCAGCTTGAGCGGGAGGGGGTACGAGCAGTACTTC
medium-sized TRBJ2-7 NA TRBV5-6 CASSLGGDFYEQYF TGTGCCAGCAGCTTGGGCGGGGATTTCTACGAGCAGTACTTC
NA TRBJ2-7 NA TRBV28 CASGKRWTTYEQYF TGTGCCAGCGGTAAACGGTGGACTACCTACGAGCAGTACTTC
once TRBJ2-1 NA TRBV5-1 CASRRAFGHEQFF TGCGCCAGCAGGCGGGCGTTCGGTCATGAGCAGTTCTTC
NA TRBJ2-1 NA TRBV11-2 CASSLGRYNEQFF TGTGCCAGCAGCTTGGGCAGATACAATGAGCAGTTCTTC
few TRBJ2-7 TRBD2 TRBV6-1 CASRAGLAGIYEQYF TGTGCCAGCAGGGCCGGACTAGCGGGTATCTACGAGCAGTACTTC
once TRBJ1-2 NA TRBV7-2 CASSFISGGPTSYTF TGTGCCAGCAGCTTCATAAGCGGGGGGCCTACTAGCTACACCTTC
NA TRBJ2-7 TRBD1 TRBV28 CASSLGRGSKKPYEQYF TGTGCCAGCAGTTTGGGCAGGGGGTCAAAAAAACCCTACGAGCAGTACTTC
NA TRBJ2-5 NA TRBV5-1 CASSRGTQETQYF TGCGCCAGCAGCAGAGGTACTCAAGAGACCCAGTACTTC
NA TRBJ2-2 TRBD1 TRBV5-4 CASGQGNTGELFF TGTGCCAGCGGACAGGGAAACACCGGGGAGCTGTTTTTT
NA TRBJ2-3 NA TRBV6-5 CASSSPGDTQYF TGTGCCAGCAGTTCGCCCGGAGATACGCAGTATTTT
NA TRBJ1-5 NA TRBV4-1 CASSQDGFSNQPQHF TGCGCCAGCAGCCAAGATGGCTTTAGCAATCAGCCCCAGCATTTT
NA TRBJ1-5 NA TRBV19 CASTPGWGGGNQPQHF TGTGCCAGTACCCCGGGTTGGGGGGGCGGCAATCAGCCCCAGCATTTT
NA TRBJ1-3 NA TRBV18 CASSPSEDGNTIYF TGTGCCAGCTCACCAAGCGAAGATGGAAACACCATATATTTT
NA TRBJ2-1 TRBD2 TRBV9 CASSVGLAGGGQFF TGTGCCAGCAGCGTGGGACTAGCGGGAGGAGGGCAGTTCTTC
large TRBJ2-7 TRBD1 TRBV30 CAWSVQWTGAEQYF TGTGCCTGGAGTGTACAGTGGACAGGGGCCGAGCAGTACTTC
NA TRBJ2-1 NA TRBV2 CATKQEGYNEQFF TGTGCCACCAAGCAGGAAGGCTACAATGAGCAGTTCTTC
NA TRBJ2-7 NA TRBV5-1 CASSLWGRTSSYEQYF TGCGCCAGCAGCTTGTGGGGCAGAACCAGCTCCTACGAGCAGTACTTC
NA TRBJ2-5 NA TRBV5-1 CASSLSQGYMETQYF TGCGCCAGCAGCTTGTCGCAGGGTTACATGGAGACCCAGTACTTC
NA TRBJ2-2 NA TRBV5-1 CASFLGGNGELFF TGCGCCAGCTTCCTGGGGGGAAACGGGGAGCTGTTTTTT
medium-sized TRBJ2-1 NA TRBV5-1 CASGDRYNEQFF TGCGCCAGCGGAGACAGGTACAATGAGCAGTTCTTC
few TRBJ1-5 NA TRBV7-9 CASSLGSQPQHF TGTGCCAGCAGCTTGGGGAGTCAGCCCCAGCATTTT
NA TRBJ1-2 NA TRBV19 CASSNFRTAANYGYTF TGTGCCAGTAGTAACTTCAGGACAGCGGCTAACTATGGCTACACCTTC
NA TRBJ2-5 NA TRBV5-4 CASSSTGKETQYF TGTGCCAGCAGCTCTACAGGGAAAGAGACCCAGTACTTC
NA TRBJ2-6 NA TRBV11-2 CASSFPWGRSRSGANVLTF TGTGCCAGCAGCTTCCCTTGGGGGCGGAGCCGCTCTGGGGCCAACGTCCTGACTTTC
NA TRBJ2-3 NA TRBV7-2 CASSPQASTDTQYF TGTGCCAGCAGCCCCCAAGCGAGCACAGATACGCAGTATTTT
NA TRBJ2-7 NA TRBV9 CASSGGPAHSYEQYF TGTGCCAGCAGCGGGGGCCCTGCCCACTCCTACGAGCAGTACTTC